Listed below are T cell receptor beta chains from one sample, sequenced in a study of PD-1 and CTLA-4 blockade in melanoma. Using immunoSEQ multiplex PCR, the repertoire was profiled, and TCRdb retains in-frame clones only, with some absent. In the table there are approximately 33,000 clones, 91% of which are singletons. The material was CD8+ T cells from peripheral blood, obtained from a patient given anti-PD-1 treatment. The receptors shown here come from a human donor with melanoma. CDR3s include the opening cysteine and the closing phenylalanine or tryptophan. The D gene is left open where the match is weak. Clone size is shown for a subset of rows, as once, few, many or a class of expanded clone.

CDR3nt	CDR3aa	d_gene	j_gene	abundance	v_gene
TGTGCCAGTAGTATAGCACAGGGCCTCTACAATGAGCAGTTCTTC	CASSIAQGLYNEQFF	NA	TRBJ2-1	NA	TRBV19
TGTGCCAGCAGCGACGGGACAGGGGATCGGTACGAGCAGTACTTC	CASSDGTGDRYEQYF	TRBD1	TRBJ2-7	NA	TRBV11-2
TGTGCCAGCAGCTTAGGCACTCATAGCAATCAGCCCCAGCATTTT	CASSLGTHSNQPQHF	NA	TRBJ1-5	NA	TRBV7-2
TGCGCCAGCAGCCCGGACTGGAGCTCCTACAATGAGCAGTTCTTC	CASSPDWSSYNEQFF	NA	TRBJ2-1	NA	TRBV5-1
TGTGCCAGCAGCTCTCCTCGGCAGACTGAAGCTTTCTTT	CASSSPRQTEAFF	NA	TRBJ1-1	NA	TRBV12-3/TRBV12-4
TGTGCCAGTAGTATTTCTGTGAACACCGGGGAGCTGTTTTTT	CASSISVNTGELFF	NA	TRBJ2-2	NA	TRBV19
TGCGCCAGCAGCCAGCTACAGGGGGCTGTATCGTTGAACACTGAAGCTTTCTTT	CASSQLQGAVSLNTEAFF	TRBD1	TRBJ1-1	NA	TRBV4-1
TGTGCCAGCTCACCACAGTCTCTCCAACAGGGTTATTGGCAGCCCCAGCATTTT	CASSPQSLQQGYWQPQHF	NA	TRBJ1-5	NA	TRBV18
TGCGCCAGCAGCCCAGGGGAGCGGGAGAACACCGGGGAGCTGTTTTTT	CASSPGERENTGELFF	NA	TRBJ2-2	NA	TRBV5-1
TGTGCCAGCAGTTACTCGACGGACAGGAATGGCTACACCTTC	CASSYSTDRNGYTF	TRBD1	TRBJ1-2	NA	TRBV6-5
TGTGCCAGCAGCTGGGGGGACAGGGGGCGAGGAACTGAAGCTTTCTTT	CASSWGDRGRGTEAFF	TRBD1	TRBJ1-1	NA	TRBV7-6
TGTGCCAGCAGTTACCCGCCGGGCCCAGACGCCTACGAGCAGTACTTC	CASSYPPGPDAYEQYF	NA	TRBJ2-7	NA	TRBV6-6
TGTGCCAGCAGCCAAGTAGATGAGAACTCTGAAGCTTTCTTT	CASSQVDENSEAFF	NA	TRBJ1-1	NA	TRBV4-2
TGTGCCAGCAGCTTCGTGGATGGCTACACCTTC	CASSFVDGYTF	NA	TRBJ1-2	NA	TRBV13
TGTGCCAGCAGCGACTTCGCGGATTTCTATGGCTACACCTTC	CASSDFADFYGYTF	NA	TRBJ1-2	NA	TRBV7-9
TGTGCCAGCAGCCCTCCGAGGGCCGGCTCCTACAATGAGCAGTTCTTC	CASSPPRAGSYNEQFF	NA	TRBJ2-1	NA	TRBV7-2
TGTGCCAGCAGCGCCTTAACCATTAGGGAAGTTGGCACAGATACGCAGTATTTT	CASSALTIREVGTDTQYF	NA	TRBJ2-3	NA	TRBV7-9
TGCGCCAGCAGCCCACGCCGGGACCGGGGGACCGGGGAGCTGTTTTTT	CASSPRRDRGTGELFF	NA	TRBJ2-2	NA	TRBV4-1
TGTGCCAGCATCTATGCCCCGGGGTACCAAGAGACCCAGTACTTC	CASIYAPGYQETQYF	NA	TRBJ2-5	NA	TRBV6-5
TGTGCCAGCAGTGACAGGGGCAATCAGCCCCAGCATTTT	CASSDRGNQPQHF	NA	TRBJ1-5	NA	TRBV6-1
TGTGCCAGCAGCTGGACAACTAAGGGGATAATGAACACTGAAGCTTTCTTT	CASSWTTKGIMNTEAFF	NA	TRBJ1-1	NA	TRBV5-6
TGTGCCAGCAGTCTTGGCCCTCTGAACACTGAAGCTTTCTTT	CASSLGPLNTEAFF	NA	TRBJ1-1	once	TRBV7-9
TGTGCCAGTAGTACAATTTTTAGTTATGGCTACACCTTC	CASSTIFSYGYTF	NA	TRBJ1-2	NA	TRBV19
TGTGCCAGCAGTGCCCACTGGGAGTGGGGAAAGGGCAATCAGCCCCAGCATTTT	CASSAHWEWGKGNQPQHF	NA	TRBJ1-5	few	TRBV6-1
TGTGCCAGCAGTTTATTCACCGGGGAGCTGTTTTTT	CASSLFTGELFF	NA	TRBJ2-2	once	TRBV27
TGTGCCATCAGTGAGCCCTTCCCAGACAGGGAGAGGTCCGATGGCTACACCTTC	CAISEPFPDRERSDGYTF	TRBD1	TRBJ1-2	NA	TRBV10-3
TGTGCCAGCAGCTTAAAATCCACCGGCTTCTACAATGAGCAGTTCTTC	CASSLKSTGFYNEQFF	NA	TRBJ2-1	NA	TRBV13
TGCAGTGCTAGTCAGACTGACAGGGGTATTCCCGGGGAGCTGTTTTTT	CSASQTDRGIPGELFF	TRBD1	TRBJ2-2	once	TRBV20-1
TGTGCCAGCTCACCACCGGGACTAGCGGGAGCTGCTGAGCAGTTCTTC	CASSPPGLAGAAEQFF	TRBD2	TRBJ2-1	NA	TRBV18
TGTGCCAGCAGTTGGGGGCCCGACGGGGTCTATGGCTACACCTTC	CASSWGPDGVYGYTF	NA	TRBJ1-2	NA	TRBV27
TGTGCCTGGAGTGTAGTAGTAGGGGGGCTGGGGACCGGGGAGCTGTTTTTT	CAWSVVVGGLGTGELFF	NA	TRBJ2-2	NA	TRBV30
TGTGCCAGCAGCCCGTGGGGGGGGTCTGAAACCGGGGAGCTGTTTTTT	CASSPWGGSETGELFF	TRBD2	TRBJ2-2	NA	TRBV7-8
TGCGCCAGCAGCCCCGGACAGGGGGCGGGGGAGCAGTACTTC	CASSPGQGAGEQYF	TRBD1	TRBJ2-7	NA	TRBV4-1
TGTGCCAGCAGCTTAGGGGATCAGCCCCAGCATTTT	CASSLGDQPQHF	NA	TRBJ1-5	NA	TRBV7-9
TGTGCCAGCAGCTTGAACAGACTTTTGTACTTC	CASSLNRLLYF	NA	TRBJ2-7	few	TRBV11-2
TGTGCCAGCAGCAAATACATGAGGGGAAGGAGTAGGGGCTACACCTTC	CASSKYMRGRSRGYTF	NA	TRBJ1-2	NA	TRBV21-1
TGTGCCAGCAGTCGGTCTGGGATGGAGGCGAACACCGGGGAGCTGTTTTTT	CASSRSGMEANTGELFF	NA	TRBJ2-2	NA	TRBV5-4
TGTGCCAGTAGTATCGCCGGGGGAGAGCTTTACAATGAGCAGTTCTTC	CASSIAGGELYNEQFF	NA	TRBJ2-1	NA	TRBV19
TGCAGCGTTAGCGGAACAAGCACAGATACGCAGTATTTT	CSVSGTSTDTQYF	NA	TRBJ2-3	NA	TRBV29-1
TGTGCCAGCAGCCTTACCCGGACGCCCCAGCATTTT	CASSLTRTPQHF	NA	TRBJ1-5	NA	TRBV7-3
TGTGCCAGTAGTATTCCAGGGACCTACAATGAGCAGTTCTTC	CASSIPGTYNEQFF	NA	TRBJ2-1	NA	TRBV19
TGTGCCAGCAGCCCCGACAGGGGTCCCGCAGATACGCAGTATTTT	CASSPDRGPADTQYF	TRBD1	TRBJ2-3	NA	TRBV5-4
TGTGCCAGCAGTCTTACAGGGTCGGGAAACACCATATATTTT	CASSLTGSGNTIYF	NA	TRBJ1-3	NA	TRBV7-9
TGTGCCAGTAGTATCCGGCTAGCGGGAGAAGTGGATACGCAGTATTTT	CASSIRLAGEVDTQYF	TRBD2	TRBJ2-3	NA	TRBV19
TGTGCCAGCAGCCATGACCGAAGCTCCTATAATTCACCCCTCCACTTT	CASSHDRSSYNSPLHF	NA	TRBJ1-6	NA	TRBV7-2
TGTGCCAGCAGCTTAGTACAGGCGACACGTGGCTACACCTTC	CASSLVQATRGYTF	NA	TRBJ1-2	NA	TRBV11-2
TGCGCCAGCAGCCAAGATAAGACAGGGGGCGGCCAGCCCCAGCATTTT	CASSQDKTGGGQPQHF	TRBD1	TRBJ1-5	NA	TRBV4-1
TGTGCCAGCAGTACTACAGGGGCACCCACTGAAGCTTTCTTT	CASSTTGAPTEAFF	TRBD1	TRBJ1-1	NA	TRBV28
TGTGCCACTCTAGAGACTGGCTGGGCCCCAGAAAGTACGCAGTATTTT	CATLETGWAPESTQYF	NA	TRBJ2-3	NA	TRBV6-6
TGCAGCGTTGAAGAGGGAGGGACAGGGTACCTTCGGACTGAAGCTTTCTTT	CSVEEGGTGYLRTEAFF	TRBD1	TRBJ1-1	NA	TRBV29-1
TGCAGCGTTGTAGGGCCTCGGGCCGAGCAGTACTTC	CSVVGPRAEQYF	NA	TRBJ2-7	NA	TRBV29-1
TGTGCCACCAGCAGAGGTCGAGGGGGCCAAGAGACCCAGTACTTC	CATSRGRGGQETQYF	NA	TRBJ2-5	NA	TRBV15
TGCGCCAGCAGTGAAGGGACTAGCGGGAATATTGAGCAGTTCTTC	CASSEGTSGNIEQFF	TRBD2	TRBJ2-1	NA	TRBV10-2